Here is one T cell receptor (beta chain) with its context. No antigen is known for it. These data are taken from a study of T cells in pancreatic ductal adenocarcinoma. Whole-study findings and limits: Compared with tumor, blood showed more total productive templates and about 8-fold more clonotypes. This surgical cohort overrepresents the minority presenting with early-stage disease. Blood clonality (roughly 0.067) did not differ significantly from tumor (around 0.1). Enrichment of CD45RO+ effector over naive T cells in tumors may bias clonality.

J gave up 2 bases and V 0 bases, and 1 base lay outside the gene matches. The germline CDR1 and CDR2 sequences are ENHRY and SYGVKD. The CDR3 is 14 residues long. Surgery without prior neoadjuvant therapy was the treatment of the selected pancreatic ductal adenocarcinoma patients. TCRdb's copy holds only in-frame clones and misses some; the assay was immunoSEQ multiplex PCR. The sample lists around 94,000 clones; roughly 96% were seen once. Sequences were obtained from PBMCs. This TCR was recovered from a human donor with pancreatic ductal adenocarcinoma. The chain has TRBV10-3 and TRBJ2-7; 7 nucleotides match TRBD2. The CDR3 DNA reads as TGTGCCATCAGTGAGTCGGGGACTACCTACGAGCAGTACTTC. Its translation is CAISESGTTYEQYF.